These T cell receptor beta chains were read from a single sample in a study of vaccination effects on CD4 cells after COVID-19. The method was immunoSEQ multiplex PCR; TCRdb's version includes in-frame clones alone and lacks a portion of them. The sample gives roughly 24,000 clones, roughly 76% of which show up once; approximately 5% is in the top ten. For these TCRs, the target antigens are not known. Sequences were derived from CD4+ T cells from PBMCs cultured with SARS-CoV-2 spike peptides, sampled before COVID-19 vaccination. Every receptor here comes from a human donor who received a COVID-19 vaccine. Both conserved end residues are part of each CDR3. The D gene is left open where the match is weak. Not all rows give a size; the values are once, few, many and, for expanded clones, a class.

TRBV19,TRBJ2-5,-,once,TGTGCCAGTTCTTCTTGGCGGGAGACCCAGTACTTC,CASSSWRETQYF
TRBV7-6,TRBJ2-7,-,-,TGTGCCAGCAGCTTAGGGACGGAATACGAGCAGTACTTC,CASSLGTEYEQYF
TRBV20-1,TRBJ2-4,TRBD1,-,TGCAGTGCCAGGGGGCGGAACATTCAGTACTTC,CSARGRNIQYF
TRBV6-6,TRBJ2-7,-,-,TGTGCCAGCAGTCCAGACCAATTAGGGGGAGAGTGGGAGAGTCCCTACGAGCAGTACTTC,CASSPDQLGGEWESPYEQYF
TRBV5-6,TRBJ1-1,-,-,TGTGCCAGCAGCTTGAACACTGAAGCTTTCTTT,CASSLNTEAFF
TRBV12-3/TRBV12-4,TRBJ1-2,-,few,TGTGCCAGCAGCCTACAGACAATGGGGGGCTACACCTTC,CASSLQTMGGYTF
TRBV3-1/TRBV3-2,TRBJ2-7,-,-,TGTGCCAGCAGCCAAGATGTCACATCCACCTACGAGCAGTACTTC,CASSQDVTSTYEQYF
TRBV3-1/TRBV3-2,TRBJ2-3,TRBD2,-,TGTGCCAGCAGCCAAGGAGCGGGGGTGAACACAGATACGCAGTATTTT,CASSQGAGVNTDTQYF
TRBV6-1,TRBJ1-1,-,-,TGTGCCAGCAGTGAATCCGGCTTTGAAGCTTTCTTT,CASSESGFEAFF
TRBV5-1,TRBJ2-2,TRBD1,-,TGCGCCAGCAGTCCCAGGACAGGGGAGTCCACCGGGGAGCTGTTTTTT,CASSPRTGESTGELFF
TRBV3-1/TRBV3-2,TRBJ1-1,-,-,TGTGCCAGCAGCCAGTTACAGGGGAACACTGAAGCTTTCTTT,CASSQLQGNTEAFF
TRBV19,TRBJ1-1,-,few,TGTGCCAGTAGTTCGGGACTGAACACTGAAGCTTTCTTT,CASSSGLNTEAFF
TRBV20-1,TRBJ2-1,-,-,TGCAGTGCTAGGGATAATGAGCAGTTCTTC,CSARDNEQFF
TRBV7-7,TRBJ2-2,-,-,TGTGCCAGCAGCCACGGGACTGGCGGGGAGCTGTTTTTT,CASSHGTGGELFF
TRBV18,TRBJ1-2,-,-,TGTGCCAGCTCACCATCCGCTAACTATGGCTACACCTTC,CASSPSANYGYTF
TRBV24-1,TRBJ2-6,-,-,TGTGCCACCAGTGATTTTGCTTCAGGCCGTGGGGCCAACGTCCTGACTTTC,CATSDFASGRGANVLTF
TRBV6-5,TRBJ2-2,-,-,TGTGCCAGCAGGGTTTCCGGGAACACCGGGGAGCTGTTTTTT,CASRVSGNTGELFF
TRBV3-1/TRBV3-2,TRBJ2-5,-,-,TGTGCCAGCAGCCTACGGGGCTACGGGACCCAGTACTTC,CASSLRGYGTQYF
TRBV7-8,TRBJ2-7,TRBD1,-,TGTGCCAGCAGCTTAGGGACAGGGAGCTACGAGCAGTACTTC,CASSLGTGSYEQYF
TRBV19,TRBJ1-2,TRBD1,-,TGTGCCAGTAATCAGGGGGGGGAAACCGGCTACACCTTC,CASNQGGETGYTF
TRBV19,TRBJ2-6,TRBD1,few,TGTGCCAGTAGTACTATGGACAGGGGGCGCTTTGGGGCCAACGTCCTGACTTTC,CASSTMDRGRFGANVLTF
TRBV13,TRBJ1-5,-,-,TGTGCCAGCAGCTTAGACCGGGACCTTGATCAGCCCCAGCATTTT,CASSLDRDLDQPQHF
TRBV19,TRBJ1-2,-,-,TGTGCCAGTAGTATTGTGGTTGACCGAGGGGATGGCTACACCTTC,CASSIVVDRGDGYTF
TRBV5-1,TRBJ2-7,-,-,TGCGCCAGCAGCACCCAGGGTACGGCCTCATCCGAGCAGTACTTC,CASSTQGTASSEQYF
TRBV19,TRBJ1-5,-,-,TGTGCCAGTACTATCGTTTCGCAGACTTCAAATCAGCCCCAGCATTTT,CASTIVSQTSNQPQHF
TRBV20-1,TRBJ2-5,-,-,TGCAGTGCTCCCCTCGGCGAGACCCAGTACTTC,CSAPLGETQYF
TRBV5-1,TRBJ2-3,TRBD2,-,TGCGCCAGCAGCCTCGGGGGCGGGGGGACAGATACGCAGTATTTT,CASSLGGGGTDTQYF
TRBV5-1,TRBJ2-5,TRBD1,-,TGCGCCAGCAGCTTGGGGCCAGGGGGCCAGTACTTC,CASSLGPGGQYF
TRBV29-1,TRBJ1-4,TRBD1,-,TGCAGCTTCTTGGACAGGGCCGAAAAACTGTTTTTT,CSFLDRAEKLFF
TRBV5-4,TRBJ2-7,TRBD1,-,TGTGCCAGCAGCACCAACAGGGGCTTGAGCTCCTACGAGCAGTACTTC,CASSTNRGLSSYEQYF
TRBV5-1,TRBJ1-3,-,-,TGCGCCAGCAGCTTGTCTGACGGTACTGGAAACACCATATATTTT,CASSLSDGTGNTIYF
TRBV4-1,TRBJ1-2,-,-,TGCGCCAGCAGCCAAGAAGCCACTATTAACTATGGCTACACCTTC,CASSQEATINYGYTF